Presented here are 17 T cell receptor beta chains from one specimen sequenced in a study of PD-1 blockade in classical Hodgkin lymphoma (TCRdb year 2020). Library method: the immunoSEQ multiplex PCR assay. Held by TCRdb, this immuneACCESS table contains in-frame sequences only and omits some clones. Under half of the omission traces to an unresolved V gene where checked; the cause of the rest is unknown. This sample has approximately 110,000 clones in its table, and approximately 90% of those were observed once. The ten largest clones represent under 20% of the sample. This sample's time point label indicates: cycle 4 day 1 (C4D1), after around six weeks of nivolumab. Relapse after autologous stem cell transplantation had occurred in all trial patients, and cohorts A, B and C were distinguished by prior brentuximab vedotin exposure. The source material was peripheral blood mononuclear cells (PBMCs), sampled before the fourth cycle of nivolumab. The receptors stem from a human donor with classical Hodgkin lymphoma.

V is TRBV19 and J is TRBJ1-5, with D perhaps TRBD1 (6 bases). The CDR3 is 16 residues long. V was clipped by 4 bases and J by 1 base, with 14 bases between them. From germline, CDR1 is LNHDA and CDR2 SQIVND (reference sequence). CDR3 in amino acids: CASSTPGTRSNQPQHF. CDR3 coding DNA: TGTGCCAGTAGTACCCCCGGGACAAGAAGCAATCAGCCCCAGCATTTT.

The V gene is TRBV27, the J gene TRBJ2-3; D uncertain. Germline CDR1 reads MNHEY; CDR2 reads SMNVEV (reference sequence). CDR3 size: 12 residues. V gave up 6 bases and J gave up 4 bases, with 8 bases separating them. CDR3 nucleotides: TGTGCCAGCAGGGGCCCCGCAGATACGCAGTATTTT. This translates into CASRGPADTQYF.

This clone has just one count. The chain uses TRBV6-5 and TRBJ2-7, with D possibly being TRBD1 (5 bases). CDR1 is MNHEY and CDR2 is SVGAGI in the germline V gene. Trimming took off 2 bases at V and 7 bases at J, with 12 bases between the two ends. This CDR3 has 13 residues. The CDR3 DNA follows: TGTGCCAGCAGTTACAGTCAGGGATATGAGCAGTACTTC. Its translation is CASSYSQGYEQYF.

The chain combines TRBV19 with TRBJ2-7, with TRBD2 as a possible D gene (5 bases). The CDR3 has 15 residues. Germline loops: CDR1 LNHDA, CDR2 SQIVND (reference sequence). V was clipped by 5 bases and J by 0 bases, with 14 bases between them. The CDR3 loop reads CASSPLPGSSYEQYF. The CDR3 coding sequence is TGTGCCAGTAGTCCCCTCCCGGGATCCTCCTACGAGCAGTACTTC. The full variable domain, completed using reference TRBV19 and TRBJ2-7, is DGGITQSPKYLFRKEGQNVTLSCEQNLNHDAMYWYRQDPGQGLRLIYYSQIVNDFQKGDIAEGYSVSREKKESFPLTVTSAQKNPTAFYLCASSPLPGSSYEQYFGPGTRLTVT.

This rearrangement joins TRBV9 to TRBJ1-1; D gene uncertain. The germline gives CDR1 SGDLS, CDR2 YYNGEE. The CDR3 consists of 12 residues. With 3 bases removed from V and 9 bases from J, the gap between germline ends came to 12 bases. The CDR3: CASSASTPKAFF. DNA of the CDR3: TGTGCCAGCAGCGCATCGACACCTAAAGCTTTCTTT.

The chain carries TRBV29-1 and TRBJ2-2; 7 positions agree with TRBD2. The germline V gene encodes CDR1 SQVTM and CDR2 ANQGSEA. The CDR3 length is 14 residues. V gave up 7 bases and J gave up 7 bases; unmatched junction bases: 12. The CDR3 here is CSASRAGVDGELFF. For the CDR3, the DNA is TGCAGCGCCTCGAGGGCGGGAGTTGACGGGGAGCTGTTTTTT.

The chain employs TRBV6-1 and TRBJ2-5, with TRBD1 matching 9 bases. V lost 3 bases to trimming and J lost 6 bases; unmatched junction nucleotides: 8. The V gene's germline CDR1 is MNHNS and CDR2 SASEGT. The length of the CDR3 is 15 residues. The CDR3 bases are TGTGCCAGCAGTGAGCCGGGACAGGGTGGTCAGACCCAGTACTTC. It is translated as CASSEPGQGGQTQYF.

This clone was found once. CDR3 in amino acids: CSVEEGAGTQYF. In DNA, the CDR3 is TGCAGCGTTGAGGAAGGGGCAGGTACGCAGTATTTT. This chain joins TRBV29-1 and TRBJ2-3, with D tentatively TRBD1 (5 bases). CDR3 length: 12 amino acids. V was shortened by 3 bases and J by 8 bases, with 12 bases between the two germline ends. Looked up from germline, CDR1 is SQVTM and CDR2 is ANQGSEA.

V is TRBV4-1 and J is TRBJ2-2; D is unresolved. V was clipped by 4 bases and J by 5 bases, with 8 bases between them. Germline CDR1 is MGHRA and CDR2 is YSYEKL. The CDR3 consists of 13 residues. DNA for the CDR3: TGCGCCAGCAGCCTCGGCTCGACCGGGGAGCTGTTTTTT. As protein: CASSLGSTGELFF.

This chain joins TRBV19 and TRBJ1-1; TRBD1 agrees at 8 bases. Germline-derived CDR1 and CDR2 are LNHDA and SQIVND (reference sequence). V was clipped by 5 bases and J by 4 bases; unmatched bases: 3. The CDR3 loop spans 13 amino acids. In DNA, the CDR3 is TGTGCCAGTAGTTCAGGGGGCGTCACTGAAGCTTTCTTT. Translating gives CASSSGGVTEAFF.

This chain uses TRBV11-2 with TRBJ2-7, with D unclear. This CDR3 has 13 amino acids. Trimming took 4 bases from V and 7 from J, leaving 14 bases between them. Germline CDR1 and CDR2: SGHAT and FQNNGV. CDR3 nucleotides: TGTGCCAGCAGCTCCGACGGATCCCCGGAGCAGTACTTC. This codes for CASSSDGSPEQYF.

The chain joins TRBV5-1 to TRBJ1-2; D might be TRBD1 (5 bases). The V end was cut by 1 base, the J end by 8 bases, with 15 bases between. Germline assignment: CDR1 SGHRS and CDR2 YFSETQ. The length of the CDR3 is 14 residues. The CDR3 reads CASSLSEGRGGYTF. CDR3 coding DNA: TGCGCCAGCAGCTTGAGTGAGGGGAGGGGAGGCTACACCTTC.

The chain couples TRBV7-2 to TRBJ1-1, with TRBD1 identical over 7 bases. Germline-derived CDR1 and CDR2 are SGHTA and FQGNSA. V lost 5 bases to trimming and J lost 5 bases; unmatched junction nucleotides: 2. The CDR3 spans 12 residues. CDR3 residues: CASSVQGTEAFF. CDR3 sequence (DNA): TGTGCCAGCAGCGTACAGGGGACTGAAGCTTTCTTT.

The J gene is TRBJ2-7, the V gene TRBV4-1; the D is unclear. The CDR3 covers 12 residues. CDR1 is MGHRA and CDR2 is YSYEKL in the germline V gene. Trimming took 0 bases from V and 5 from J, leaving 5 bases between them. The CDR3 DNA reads TGCGCCAGCAGCCAAGATTGGGACGAGCAGTACTTC. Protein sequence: CASSQDWDEQYF.

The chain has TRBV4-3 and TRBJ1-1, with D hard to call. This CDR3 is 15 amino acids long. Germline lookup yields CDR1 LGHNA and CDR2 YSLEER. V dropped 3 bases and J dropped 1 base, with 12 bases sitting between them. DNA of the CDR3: TGCGCCAGCAGCCACGAAGGACGTAGGAACACTGAAGCTTTCTTT. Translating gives CASSHEGRRNTEAFF.

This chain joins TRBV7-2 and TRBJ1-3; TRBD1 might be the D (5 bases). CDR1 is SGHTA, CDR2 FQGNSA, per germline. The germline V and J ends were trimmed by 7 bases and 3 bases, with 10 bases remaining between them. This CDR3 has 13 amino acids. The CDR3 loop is CASNRGGGNTIYF. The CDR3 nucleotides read TGTGCCAGCAATCGGGGCGGTGGAAACACCATATATTTT.

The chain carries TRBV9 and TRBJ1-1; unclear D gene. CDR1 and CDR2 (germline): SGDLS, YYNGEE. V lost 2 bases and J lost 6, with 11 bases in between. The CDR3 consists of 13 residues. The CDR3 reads CASSVWGSAEAFF. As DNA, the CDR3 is TGTGCCAGCAGCGTGTGGGGTAGCGCTGAAGCTTTCTTT.